This entry concerns a single T cell receptor beta chain. What antigen it recognizes has not been identified. This record comes from a study of monozygotic twins with inflammatory bowel disease (dated by TCRdb to between 2018 and 2021). About the investigation overall: A total of roughly 28 monozygotic twin pairs were included in the full study, comprising nine German pairs (four IBD-concordant, five IBD-discordant) and 19 IBD-discordant Danish pairs. Disease-associated traits were sought mainly through comparisons between IBD patients and their genetically identical healthy co-twins within discordant pairs. Each individual had, on average, about 151 000 unique TCRalpha sequences and 181 000 unique TCRbeta sequences available for analysis. What the authors observed across the whole study: IBD patients shared fewer clonotypes with other individuals than healthy twins did, most markedly in patients showing signs of disease activity. Distinction between different T cell subtypes could not be achieved in the analysis. No difference in repertoire similarity was observed between concordant and discordant twins, possibly owing to limited statistical power. No single strong signal or clonotype linked to IBD turned up in the results, so the idea that one exists was not supported. Because patients were on differing immunosuppressive treatments, the repertoires may have picked up extra background noise and inter-individual variability. Measured by the inverse Simpson index, TCRbeta repertoire diversity was lower in IBD patients than in their healthy co-twins.

CDR1 MRHNA and CDR2 SNTAGT are derived from the germline V gene. Its CDR3 holds 20 amino acids, cysteine through phenylalanine. Only the protein sequence is given. An approximately 2.3 ml peripheral blood sample was drawn into PAXgene tubes per donor and stored at -80°C. Total RNA was isolated from whole blood with the PAXgene blood miRNA kit on an automated QIAcube, without T cell sorting. Peripheral blood from monozygotic twin pairs, either concordant or discordant for inflammatory bowel disease, underwent deep TCRalpha and TCRbeta repertoire profiling that used unique molecular barcoding. Smoking habits were recorded for all twin pairs, and individuals were classified as current, former or never smokers. The method was 5' RACE. The input for every TCR library was around 4,000 ng of total RNA. For each sample, cDNA synthesis was carried out in eight separate reactions using SMARTScribe reverse transcriptase. During cDNA synthesis, unique molecular identifiers containing a 6-nucleotide sample barcode were introduced by template switching. TCRalpha and TCRbeta cDNA was amplified by two nested PCRs of approximately 17 and 9 cycles, with bead purification after each PCR. Before amplification, the cDNA was treated with uracil DNA-glycosylase and purified using the QIAquick PCR purification kit. The second PCR added Illumina TruSeq-compatible adapters along with sample-specific barcodes. Library quality and concentration were assessed using TapeStation and Qubit, and roughly 5 ng of each library was pooled. The pooled libraries were sequenced with 2 x 100 bp reads and custom sequencing primers on an Illumina HiSeq2500 single-index Rapid Run. On the authors' methods: MiGEC version 1.2.6 was used for UMI-based consensus assembly to correct PCR and sequencing errors. MiXCR version 2.1.1 was used for V(D)J alignment, clonotype assembly and CDR3 extraction. Normalisation of gene usage, clonotype sharing and MAIT/NKT TCR abundance was achieved by analysing the top 1000, 10 000 and 20 000 clonotypes per sample. After downsampling to 27 000 UMIs, diversity was calculated as the inverse Simpson index using the vegan R package. Paired Mann-Whitney U tests were applied to discordant twin pairs, with Benjamini-Hochberg correction for multiple testing. Following TCRdb reprocessing, every CDR3 protein sequence forms one entry, and DNA is not provided. The authors' filters were not applied to this entry. This sample's table has entries for under 130,000 distinct CDR3 sequences. 1.9% of the sample goes to the ten largest clones.

The sequenced sample was blood. The receptor's source is a human donor with ulcerative colitis or Crohn's disease, or a healthy co-twin of an affected twin (not recorded which). The chain is assembled from TRBV6-4 and TRBJ1-5; TCRdb indicates TRBD1, and absent DNA this call remains unverified. The CDR3 loop reads CASSRPGPAGGEYSNQPQHF.